The clone carrying this T cell receptor beta chain was picked up many times. What it binds is unknown. Its ends do not fully match the called genes, so a read error is possible. The sample belongs to a study of neurological immune-mediated disorders. This CDR3 region has 14 residues. The germline V gene encodes CDR1 MNHNS and CDR2 SASEGT. Study results and caveats: HTLV-1-associated myelopathy ranked highest for TCR clonal expansion and multiple sclerosis lowest, beneath healthy controls.

TCRdb passed the 5' RACE reads through MiXCR, listing each CDR3 protein once. The sample consists of around 70,000 distinct CDR3 sequences, 4% to 6% of them appearing once. The sequenced sample was PBMCs. The V call is TRBV6-1, the J call TRBJ2-7; D is ambiguous. This TCR was recovered from a man in his late teens or twenties with multiple sclerosis. In DNA, the CDR3 is TGCGCCAGCAGCTTGCGGCACGGAGCCTACGAGCAGTACTTC. This translates into CASSLRHGAYEQYF.